The source of this T cell receptor beta chain is a study of blood T cell repertoires in COVID-19. Per the original data handling: By means of reference gene primer amplification, nucleated cell counts were estimated. The method was immunoSEQ multiplex PCR; TCRdb's version includes in-frame clones alone and lacks a portion of them. The DNA gave D and trimming, while V, J and clone size come from that table. The data contain around 210,000 clones, approximately 85% of them singletons. The trim removed 4 bases at V and 0 bases at J, leaving 10 bases unmatched. Per the germline V gene, CDR1 is MDHEN and CDR2 is SYDVKM. CDR3 length: 19 residues.

V and J are TRBV28 and TRBJ2-6; the match to TRBD2 covers 9 bases. The clonotype comes from a man between 45 and 60 years old with COVID-19, enrolled during active disease. The specimen was peripheral blood. CDR3 in DNA: TGTGCCAGCAGTTCCCCAGGGATAGCGGGGGCCTCTGGGGCCAACGTCCTGACTTTC. Translating gives CASSSPGIAGASGANVLTF.